This TCR beta chain came from a study of identical twins. Overall study results and limits: Carriage of fewer insertions was seen in abundant cord blood beta clonotypes, whereas memory repertoires showed none.

Trimming cost V 2 bases and J 1 base, with 5 bases left between them. The CDR3 spans 13 residues. This clonotype has at least ten counts. Its matching antigen is unknown. TCRdb ran MiXCR on the 5' RACE reads and lists one entry per CDR3 protein. This sample has around 250,000 distinct CDR3 sequences; 7% occur once, and the top ten carry 3% to 4%. These data were also filed under a second study, of yellow fever vaccine responses in identical twins. That publication notes: Reported findings indicate that twins' vaccine T cell responses seemed partially convergent, partially personalized.

The sample was memory (CD45RO+) T cells sorted from blood. The rearrangement joins TRBV12-3 or TRBV12-4 to TRBJ1-1, with D unresolved. This clonotype was obtained from a woman aged 18 to 35 in good health. The CDR3 sequence: CASSLIRNTEAFF. For the CDR3, the DNA is TGTGCCAGCAGTTTAATTAGGAACACTGAAGCTTTCTTT.